Listed below are T cell receptor beta chains from one sample, sequenced in a study of T-cell memory formation after mild COVID-19. TCRdb called the 5' RACE reads again in MiXCR, with one record for every CDR3 protein. The sample gives nearly 110,000 distinct CDR3 sequences, 13% to 15% of which show up once; 39% is in the top ten. The sample taken for sequencing was PBMCs or a T cell subset sorted from them (not recorded which). These receptors all stem from a man aged 18 to 29 who had mild COVID-19 (a few samples of this study predate the infection). Cell type and time point are not known. Each CDR3 is given with its conserved first and last residue. A D gene is named only where the DNA matches it firmly. Where a row states a size, it is once, few, many or the class of an expanded clone; other rows omit it.

v_call	j_call	d_call	clone_size	cdr3_aa	cdr3_nt
TRBV29-1	TRBJ2-7	.	many	CSVEDDREQYF	TGCAGCGTTGAAGATGATAGAGAGCAGTACTTC
TRBV27	TRBJ2-1	.	.	CASSFGPRNEQFF	TGTGCCAGCAGTTTTGGCCCAAGAAATGAGCAGTTCTTC
TRBV20-1	TRBJ1-2	.	.	CSILMRGGGNYGYTF	TGCAGCATCCTAATGCGGGGAGGGGGGAACTATGGCTACACCTTC
TRBV12-3/TRBV12-4	TRBJ2-1	TRBD2	many	CASSLQRGAYNEQFF	TGTGCCAGCAGCCTCCAGCGGGGGGCGTACAATGAGCAGTTCTTC
TRBV7-3	TRBJ2-3	.	few	CASSLDPNTDTQYF	TGTGCCAGCAGCTTAGATCCTAACACAGATACGCAGTATTTT
TRBV2	TRBJ2-5	.	once	CASQTTDQETQYF	TGTGCCAGTCAAACGACAGACCAAGAGACCCAGTACTTC
TRBV7-6	TRBJ2-1	.	.	CASSARLVNEQFF	TGTGCCAGCAGCGCGAGACTAGTCAATGAGCAGTTCTTC
TRBV20-1	TRBJ2-1	TRBD2	few	CSASAGDFYNEQFF	TGCAGTGCTTCAGCGGGGGATTTCTACAATGAGCAGTTCTTC
TRBV7-9	TRBJ1-1	TRBD1	.	CASSLGGQGGMAFF	TGTGCCAGCAGCTTAGGGGGACAGGGAGGGATGGCTTTCTTT
TRBV12-3/TRBV12-4	TRBJ2-3	.	.	CASSGTSSTDTQYF	TGTGCCAGCAGTGGGACGTCTAGCACAGATACGCAGTATTTT
TRBV27	TRBJ2-2	.	.	CASSGYSFAGELFF	TGTGCCAGCAGTGGGTATTCGTTCGCCGGGGAGCTGTTTTTT
TRBV7-9	TRBJ2-3	.	many	CASSTPPPYTQYF	TGTGCCAGCAGTACCCCGCCCCCGTATACGCAGTATTTT
TRBV7-9	TRBJ2-5	TRBD1	.	CASSLRGQEETQYF	TGTGCCAGCAGCTTACGGGGACAGGAAGAGACCCAGTACTTC
TRBV4-1	TRBJ2-3	.	.	CASSQAEFDAPTDTQYF	TGCGCCAGCAGCCAAGCCGAATTTGACGCCCCCACAGATACGCAGTATTTT
TRBV7-2	TRBJ1-5	.	many	CASSPEGRPRQPQHF	TGTGCCAGCAGTCCGGAGGGCAGGCCAAGGCAGCCCCAGCATTTT
TRBV7-3	TRBJ2-3	.	once	CASSLDDPTDTQYF	TGTGCCAGCAGCTTAGATGACCCCACAGATACGCAGTATTTT
TRBV12-3/TRBV12-4	TRBJ2-6	.	.	CASRFPTGANVLTF	TGTGCCAGCAGGTTCCCCACTGGGGCCAACGTCCTGACTTTC
TRBV5-1	TRBJ2-7	.	.	CASSEEYEQYF	TGCGCCAGCAGCGAAGAGTACGAGCAGTACTTC
TRBV12-3/TRBV12-4	TRBJ1-2	.	.	CASSLIVEGGYTF	TGTGCCAGCAGTTTAATCGTGGAAGGCGGCTACACCTTC
TRBV6-5	TRBJ1-1	.	few	CASSYRRGTEAFF	TGTGCCAGCAGTTACAGGAGAGGGACTGAAGCTTTCTTT
TRBV27	TRBJ1-4	.	few	CASSPGWTEANEKLFF	TGTGCCAGCAGCCCCGGGTGGACAGAGGCTAATGAAAAACTGTTTTTT
TRBV3-1	TRBJ2-3	.	.	CASSLSPGLGNTDTQYF	TGTGCCAGCAGCCTCTCTCCAGGGTTAGGTAACACAGATACGCAGTATTTT
TRBV11-1	TRBJ2-7	.	.	CASSLAGPYEQYF	TGTGCCAGCAGCTTAGCTGGGCCCTACGAGCAGTACTTC
TRBV6-1	TRBJ2-1	TRBD2	few	CASRGLSSGDYNEQFF	TGTGCCAGCAGGGGCCTCTCTAGCGGGGACTACAATGAGCAGTTCTTC
TRBV11-1	TRBJ2-2	TRBD1	many	CASRNHDRGSPGELFF	TGTGCCAGCAGGAACCATGACAGGGGTTCCCCCGGGGAGCTGTTTTTT
TRBV12-3/TRBV12-4	TRBJ1-1	.	.	CASRSPRGPFF	TGTGCCAGCCGATCGCCTAGAGGACCTTTCTTT
TRBV27	TRBJ2-1	.	.	CASSFVYGFGNEQFF	TGTGCCAGCAGTTTCGTGTACGGATTTGGCAATGAGCAGTTCTTC
TRBV12-3/TRBV12-4	TRBJ1-1	TRBD1	.	CASSRGQGHSAFF	TGTGCCAGCAGCCGGGGACAGGGTCACAGTGCTTTCTTT
TRBV4-2	TRBJ1-6	TRBD1	many	CASSAEGAGSPLHF	TGTGCCAGCAGCGCAGAGGGGGCAGGTTCACCCCTCCACTTT
TRBV4-3	TRBJ2-7	TRBD1	.	CASSHGTGSREQYF	TGCGCCAGCAGCCATGGGACAGGGTCGAGGGAGCAGTACTTC
TRBV7-9	TRBJ2-2	.	.	CASSPRQSGIWELFF	TGTGCCAGCAGCCCCCGACAGTCTGGGATATGGGAGCTGTTTTTT
TRBV2	TRBJ1-2	.	few	CASSMSGLNYGYTF	TGTGCCAGCAGTATGTCGGGATTGAACTATGGCTACACCTTC
TRBV9	TRBJ1-1	.	.	CASSVGGQGTEAFF	TGTGCCAGCAGCGTAGGGGGCCAGGGGACTGAAGCTTTCTTT